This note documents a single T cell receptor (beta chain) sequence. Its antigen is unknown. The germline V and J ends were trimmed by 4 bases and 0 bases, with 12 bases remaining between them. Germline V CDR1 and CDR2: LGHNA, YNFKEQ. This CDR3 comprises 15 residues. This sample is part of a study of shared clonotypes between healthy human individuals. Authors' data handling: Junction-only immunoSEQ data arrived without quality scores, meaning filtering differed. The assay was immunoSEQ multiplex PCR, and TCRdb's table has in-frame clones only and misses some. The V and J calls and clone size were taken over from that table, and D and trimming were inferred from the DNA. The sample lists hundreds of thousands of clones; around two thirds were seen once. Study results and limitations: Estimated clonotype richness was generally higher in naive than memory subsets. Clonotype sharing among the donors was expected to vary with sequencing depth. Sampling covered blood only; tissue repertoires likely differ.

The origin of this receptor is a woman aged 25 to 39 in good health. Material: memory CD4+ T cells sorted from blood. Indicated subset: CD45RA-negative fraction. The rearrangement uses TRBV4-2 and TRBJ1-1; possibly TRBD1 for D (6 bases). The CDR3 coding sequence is TGTGCCAGCAGCCTACCGGGACAAATGAACACTGAAGCTTTCTTT. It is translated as CASSLPGQMNTEAFF.